This T cell receptor beta chain was sequenced for a study of blood T cell repertoires in COVID-19. About the study: Acute and convalescent COVID-19 samples came from the United States, Italy and Spain.

Authors' analysis steps: How many nucleated cells were present was estimated from reference gene primer amplification. Repertoires were generated with immunoSEQ multiplex PCR, while TCRdb's copy carries only in-frame clones and drops some. V and J calls and clone size are copied from that table; D and trimming were computed from the DNA. The sample shows under 250,000 clones, 80% to 95% of them seen only once. The CDR3 covers 15 residues. V lost 2 bases, J lost 2 bases, and 11 bases lay in between. Germline CDR1 reads SGHTA; CDR2 reads FQGTGA. This sequence was found in a man in his 60s with COVID-19, enrolled during active disease. V is TRBV7-3 and J is TRBJ2-3; D is ambiguous. The material sequenced was peripheral blood. CDR3 protein: CASSLYDHYTDTQYF. The DNA of the CDR3 is TGTGCCAGCAGCTTATACGACCACTACACAGATACGCAGTATTTT.